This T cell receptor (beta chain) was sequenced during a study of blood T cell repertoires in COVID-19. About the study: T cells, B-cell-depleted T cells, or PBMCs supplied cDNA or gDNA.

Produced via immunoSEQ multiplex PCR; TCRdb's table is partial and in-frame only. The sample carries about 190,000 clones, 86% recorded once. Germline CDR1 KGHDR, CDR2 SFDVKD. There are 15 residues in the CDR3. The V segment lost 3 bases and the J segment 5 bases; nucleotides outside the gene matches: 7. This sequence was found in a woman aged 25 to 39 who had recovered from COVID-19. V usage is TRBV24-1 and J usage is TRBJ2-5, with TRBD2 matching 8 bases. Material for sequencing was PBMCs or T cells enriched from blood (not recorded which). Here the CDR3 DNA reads TGTGCCACCAGTGATCCGCGGGGGGAGGAGGAGACCCAGTACTTC. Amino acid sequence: CATSDPRGEEETQYF.